This T cell receptor (beta chain) comes out of a study of metastatic and nonmetastatic thyroid tumors. On the study more broadly: Repertoires were compared across blood and tumor or nodule tissue from malignant and benign thyroid patients.

Germline assignment: CDR1 DFQATT and CDR2 SNEGSKA (reference sequence). The CDR3 is 11 residues long. The V end lost 6 bases, the J end lost 7 bases, and 10 bases lay between the germline ends. No treatment of any kind had been given to any patient before thyroid surgery. TCRdb redid the clone calls on the PCR reads using MiXCR. The sample holds tens of thousands of clones, 9.5% to 13% seen once. This clone has at least ten counts. The TCR originated in a male donor with papillary thyroid cancer or a benign thyroid nodule (not recorded which). Some clones in this sample may be carry-over from other donors' samples. This rearrangement joins TRBV20-1 to TRBJ2-1; D possibly corresponds to TRBD2 (6 bases). Sequenced material: blood. The CDR3 region has the DNA TGCAGTGCCTCGACTAGTAATGAGCAGTTCTTC. The encoded protein is CSASTSNEQFF.